This T cell receptor (beta chain) was identified in a study of shared clonotypes between healthy human individuals. Clones were read by immunoSEQ multiplex PCR, and TCRdb kept only the in-frame ones, dropping some. The data contain more than 150,000 clones, roughly 70% of them singletons. Nashville, Tennessee was home to all donors, who were Caucasian adults. Trimming shortened V by 3 bases and J by 6 bases, and 14 bases separated the two germline ends. Germline CDR1 is MNHNS and CDR2 is SASEGT. This CDR3 comprises 15 residues. This receptor was obtained from a man aged 30 to 45 in good health. The chain has TRBV6-1 and TRBJ1-4, with unresolved D. Input material: memory CD4+ T cells sorted from blood. Subset meaning: CD45RA-negative fraction. CDR3 sequence: CASSDPWGPDEKLFF. Here the CDR3 DNA reads TGTGCCAGCAGTGACCCTTGGGGTCCGGATGAAAAACTGTTTTTT.